The 12 T cell receptor beta chains below all came from one sample that was sequenced in a study of PD-L1 blockade in urothelial cancer. Specified time point: pretreatment peripheral blood. Method: immunoSEQ multiplex PCR; TCRdb's copy keeps in-frame clones and lacks some. The sample has tens of thousands of clones, approximately 80% seen once; the top ten hold around 15%. The source material was PBMCs, sampled around atezolizumab (anti-PD-L1) treatment. The receptors derive from a man aged 60 to 69 with urothelial cancer.

This chain joins TRBV23-1 and TRBJ2-2; no clear D. TRBV23-1 is designated an ORF whose function remains uncertain. V lost 0 bases to trimming and J lost 5 bases, with 16 bases between them. The CDR3 contains 17 residues. The CDR3 DNA reads TGCGCCAGCAGTCAATCGAAACCCGATGACGGGACCGGGGAGCTGTTTTTT. It specifies CASSQSKPDDGTGELFF.

The J gene is TRBJ1-5, the V gene TRBV28; 9 positions match TRBD1. This CDR3 is built from 13 residues. Germline-derived CDR1 and CDR2 are MDHEN and SYDVKM. J lost 7 bases, V lost 8 bases, and 6 bases had no gene match. CDR3 nucleotides: TGTGCCAGCCGGGACAGGGACGGACAGCCCCAGCATTTT. It encodes CASRDRDGQPQHF.

The genes are TRBV19 and TRBJ2-5, with 8 bases identical to TRBD2. V shed 6 bases and J 5 bases; nucleotides not matched to a gene: 11. This CDR3 is built from 15 residues. Germline V gene sequence: CDR1 LNHDA, CDR2 SQIVND (reference sequence). Written as DNA, the CDR3 is TGTGCCAGTAGCGAGAGCGGGGGTTCCGGGGAGACCCAGTACTTC. Residues: CASSESGGSGETQYF.

The count of this clone is one. The chain carries TRBV5-6 and TRBJ1-3, with TRBD1 matching over 7 bases. The V and J ends lost 7 bases and 0 bases, in that order; junction bases with no gene match: 13. Germline CDR1 and CDR2: SGHDT and YYEEEE. This CDR3 comprises 17 residues. The CDR3 spells CASYYRGLESSGNTIYF. CDR3 DNA sequence: TGTGCCAGCTATTACAGGGGTCTTGAATCCTCTGGAAACACCATATATTTT.

The V and J genes are TRBV6-6 and TRBJ2-1; maybe TRBD2 (5 bases). The V and J ends lost 5 bases and 7 bases respectively, with 9 bases between them. This CDR3 spans 12 amino acids. From germline, CDR1 is MNHNY and CDR2 SVGAGI (reference sequence). CDR3 residues: CASSKTRNEQFF. DNA of the CDR3: TGTGCCAGCAGTAAAACTAGAAATGAGCAGTTCTTC.

The V call is TRBV5-1, the J call TRBJ2-7; D may be TRBD2 (6 bases). The CDR3 spans 15 residues. Germline V gene sequence: CDR1 SGHRS, CDR2 YFSETQ. V lost 0 bases and J lost 4, with 14 bases in between. DNA of the CDR3: TGCGCCAGCAGCTTGGAATTCGGGGGAGCTTACGAGCAGTACTTC. Translation gives CASSLEFGGAYEQYF.

The chain carries TRBV19 and TRBJ2-7; D remains unclear. V lost 2 bases and J lost 2, with 4 bases in between. Germline lookup yields CDR1 LNHDA and CDR2 SQIVND (reference sequence). The CDR3 has 12 amino acids. CDR3 region: CASSITPYEQYF. The CDR3 coding sequence is TGTGCCAGTAGTATAACACCCTACGAGCAGTACTTC.

The chain has TRBV10-3 and TRBJ1-1; D is ambiguous. The CDR3 is 14 amino acids. Germline loops: CDR1 ENHRY, CDR2 SYGVKD. Trimming removed 0 bases from V and 6 bases from J, with 11 bases in between. CDR3 DNA: TGTGCCATCAGTGAGTCGAAGTCATCAGCTGAAGCTTTCTTT. Translated, it gives CAISESKSSAEAFF.

The genes are TRBV27 and TRBJ2-6; TRBD2 aligns across 8 bases. J lost 11 bases, V lost 5 bases, and 5 bases had no gene match. Germline V gene lookup returns CDR1 MNHEY and CDR2 SMNVEV (reference sequence). The CDR3 extends over 13 amino acids. The CDR3 loop reads CASSPPGGHVLTF. The CDR3 nucleotides are TGTGCCAGCAGTCCCCCGGGAGGGCACGTCCTGACTTTC.

The chain recombines TRBV5-4 with TRBJ2-1, with D possibly being TRBD2 (7 bases). CDR1 SGHNT and CDR2 YYREEE come from the germline V gene (reference sequence). The CDR3 covers 15 residues. Trimming shortened V by 3 bases and J by 5 bases, and 15 bases separated the two germline ends. DNA for the CDR3: TGTGCCAGCAGCTCTCCCGGGGGGCGCCACAATGAGCAGTTCTTC. It encodes CASSSPGGRHNEQFF. The complete variable domain, with remaining parts taken from reference TRBV5-4 and TRBJ2-1, reads ETGVTQSPTHLIKTRGQQVTLRCSSQSGHNTVSWYQQALGQGPQFIFQYYREEENGRGNFPPRFSGLQFPNYSSELNVNALELDDSALYLCASSSPGGRHNEQFFGPGTRLTVL.

V and J are TRBV5-1 and TRBJ2-5; 16 nucleotides agree with TRBD2. V lost 3 bases and J lost 4; bases outside the gene matches: 9. CDR3 length equals 18 residues. Germline V gene lookup returns CDR1 SGHRS and CDR2 YFSETQ. In nucleotides, the CDR3 is TGCGCCAGCAGCTCCGGGACTAGCGGGGGGGCACGTGTAGAGACCCAGTACTTC. Translating gives CASSSGTSGGARVETQYF.

CDR3 residues: CASSPWGGDTQYF. In DNA, the CDR3 is TGCGCCAGCAGCCCATGGGGCGGCGATACGCAGTATTTT. The rearrangement links TRBV5-1 to TRBJ2-3, with D tentatively TRBD1 (5 bases). This CDR3 spans 13 amino acids. V was clipped by 4 bases and J by 6 bases, with 12 bases between them. Germline CDR1 and CDR2: SGHRS and YFSETQ.